This TCR beta chain is from a study of blood T cell repertoires in COVID-19. Study context: PBMCs, B-cell-depleted T cells, or T cells were the source of the cDNA or gDNA that made up the material.

Participants, about 18 to 90 years old, spanned approximately 26 US areas. Donors in Cohort 3 who had recovered were those with two negative PCRs, healthcare professional clearance, or resolution of their symptoms. Here immunoSEQ multiplex PCR was the method, and the copy in TCRdb shows in-frame clones only, minus some. This table has approximately 260,000 clones, over 85% appearing once. Details on this clone: Other nucleotide sequences in the sample specify the same CDR3.

V dropped 2 bases and J dropped 1 base, with 5 bases sitting between them. The CDR3 sequence is 14 residues long. Germline CDR1 SEHNR, CDR2 FQNEAQ (reference sequence). The sequencing sample was made of PBMCs or T cells enriched from blood (not recorded which). This chain uses TRBV7-9 with TRBJ1-4; D gene ambiguous. The origin of this receptor is a woman aged 55-69 years who had recovered from COVID-19. The DNA for the CDR3 is TGTGCCAGCAGCTTAACCGGAACTAATGAAAAACTGTTTTTT. It yields the protein CASSLTGTNEKLFF.